The 28 T cell receptor beta chains below were found in one sample sequenced in a study of blood T cell repertoires in COVID-19. TCRdb keeps only in-frame clones here, not all; method: immunoSEQ multiplex PCR. The sample lists some 120,000 clones, 84% occurring once. What was sequenced was peripheral blood. The receptor source for this set is a woman in her thirties who had recovered from COVID-19.

V is TRBV5-1 and J is TRBJ2-1; D is unresolved. V was clipped by 0 bases and J by 2 bases, with 6 bases between them. The CDR3 extends over 14 amino acids. Looked up from germline, CDR1 is SGHRS and CDR2 is YFSETQ. CDR3 sequence (DNA): TGCGCCAGCAGCTTGGAGTCTACCTACAATGAGCAGTTCTTC. The encoded protein is CASSLESTYNEQFF.

Ten or more counts support this clone. Additional DNA sequences in this sample encode the identical CDR3. The chain joins TRBV7-3 to TRBJ1-1; D is perhaps TRBD1 (5 bases). CDR3 length: 13 residues. CDR1 and CDR2 (germline): SGHTA, FQGTGA. V lost 2 bases, J lost 1 base, and 5 bases lay in between. The CDR3 sequence is CASSLQGNTEAFF. The CDR3, as DNA: TGTGCCAGCAGCTTACAGGGGAACACTGAAGCTTTCTTT.

This chain links TRBV18 with TRBJ2-7, with a weak D call TRBD2 (5 bases). This CDR3 spans 13 amino acids. Trimming left V 3 bases short and J 2 bases short, with 8 bases between. CDR1 and CDR2 (germline): KGHSH, LQKENI. For the CDR3, the DNA is TGTGCCAGCTCACCGTCACTAGCCTACGAGCAGTACTTC. Its translation is CASSPSLAYEQYF.

The chain couples TRBV5-1 to TRBJ2-5; D not certain. Trimming stripped 0 bases from V and 5 bases from J, with 11 bases between. The CDR3 has 14 amino acids. In germline, CDR1 is SGHRS, CDR2 YFSETQ. Written as DNA, the CDR3 is TGCGCCAGCAGCTTGGCCACGGGTTACGAGACCCAGTACTTC. It yields the protein CASSLATGYETQYF.

The rearrangement links TRBV2 to TRBJ1-1; the D is unclear. CDR1 is SNHLY and CDR2 is FYNNEI in the germline V gene. There are 14 residues in the CDR3. Trimming left V 8 bases short and J 1 base short, with 14 bases between. This CDR3 is CASAVFLGNTEAFF. In DNA form, the CDR3 reads TGTGCCAGCGCGGTATTTCTAGGGAACACTGAAGCTTTCTTT.

V usage is TRBV11-2 and J usage is TRBJ1-6; D unclear. The CDR3 is 14 amino acids. Germline CDR1 and CDR2: SGHAT and FQNNGV. V was pared by 1 base and J by 8 bases, with 9 bases between. In DNA form, the CDR3 reads TGTGCCAGCAGCTTAGTTCTTGGAGATTCACCCCTCCACTTT. Amino acid sequence: CASSLVLGDSPLHF. Full variable domain (missing parts from reference TRBV11-2 and TRBJ1-6): EAGVAQSPRYKIIEKRQSVAFWCNPISGHATLYWYQQILGQGPKLLIQFQNNGVVDDSQLPKDRFSAERLKGVDSTLKIQPAKLEDSAVYLCASSLVLGDSPLHFGNGTRLTVT.

This chain connects TRBV6-4 to TRBJ2-1; 8 nucleotides agree with TRBD2. Looked up from germline, CDR1 is MRHNA and CDR2 is SNTAGT. V was pared by 0 bases and J by 0 bases, with 1 base of the junction left unmatched. CDR3 length equals 16 residues. The CDR3 DNA reads TGTGCCAGCAGTGACTCCGGGGGGGGCTCCTACAATGAGCAGTTCTTC. Amino acid sequence: CASSDSGGGSYNEQFF.

The J gene is TRBJ2-5, the V gene TRBV24-1, with no clear D. V was shortened by 2 bases and J by 2 bases, with 8 bases between the two germline ends. The CDR3 loop spans 14 amino acids. Per the germline V gene, CDR1 is KGHDR and CDR2 is SFDVKD. CDR3 residues: CATSDSGAQETQYF. CDR3 nucleotides: TGTGCCACCAGTGATTCTGGAGCGCAAGAGACCCAGTACTTC.

The chain recombines TRBV5-4 with TRBJ2-7; TRBD1 matches at 9 bases. There are 15 residues in the CDR3. After removal of 2 bases from V and 3 bases from J, the junction contained 6 bases not matched to a gene. CDR1 is SGHNT and CDR2 is YYREEE in the germline V gene (reference sequence). This CDR3 is CASSLPGQGIYEQYF. CDR3 bases: TGTGCCAGCAGCTTACCGGGACAGGGTATCTACGAGCAGTACTTC.

The chain combines TRBV5-4 with TRBJ1-5; D is undetermined. In germline, CDR1 is SGHNT, CDR2 YYREEE (reference sequence). The CDR3 loop spans 14 amino acids. Trimming took off 0 bases at V and 4 bases at J, with 8 bases between the two ends. CDR3 protein: CASSLGPENQPQHF. For the CDR3, the DNA is TGTGCCAGCAGCTTGGGCCCAGAAAATCAGCCCCAGCATTTT.

The genes are TRBV9 and TRBJ1-3; 8 bases are shared with TRBD1. The CDR3 has 15 residues. CDR1 SGDLS and CDR2 YYNGEE come from the germline V gene. Germline trimming cut 4 bases from V and 0 bases from J; bases unmatched to any gene: 3. As DNA, the CDR3 is TGTGCCAGCAGCACCAGGGGGCCCTCTGGAAACACCATATATTTT. Translation: CASSTRGPSGNTIYF.

This rearrangement joins TRBV27 to TRBJ2-1; the D gene is possibly TRBD2 (6 bases). V dropped 5 bases and J dropped 8 bases, with 10 bases sitting between them. The germline V gene encodes CDR1 MNHEY and CDR2 SMNVEV (reference sequence). This CDR3 has 12 amino acids. The CDR3 spells CASSRGTDEQFF. Here the CDR3 DNA reads TGTGCCAGCAGTCGGGGGACCGATGAGCAGTTCTTC.

The rearrangement uses TRBV4-1 and TRBJ2-3; 12 nucleotides line up with TRBD2. V gave up 4 bases and J gave up 0 bases; unmatched junction bases: 5. From germline, CDR1 is MGHRA and CDR2 YSYEKL. The CDR3 length is 17 residues. The CDR3 DNA reads TGCGCCAGCAGCCCTCTAGCGGGAGGGTTGAGCACAGATACGCAGTATTTT. Translating gives CASSPLAGGLSTDTQYF.

This chain joins TRBV15 and TRBJ1-2, with TRBD1 identical over 8 bases. The V and J ends lost 3 bases and 6 bases, in that order; junction bases with no gene match: 6. CDR1 LNHNV and CDR2 YYDKDF come from the germline V gene (reference sequence). This CDR3 has 14 amino acids. The CDR3, as DNA: TGTGCCACCAGCAGTCAGGGGGCGTCCAATGGCTACACCTTC. The encoded protein is CATSSQGASNGYTF.

The rearrangement uses TRBV5-1 and TRBJ2-5, with TRBD2 matching 11 bases. J was trimmed by 1 base and V by 4 bases; bases with no gene match: 6. Per the germline V gene, CDR1 is SGHRS and CDR2 is YFSETQ. The CDR3 has 16 amino acids. CDR3 sequence: CASSRELAGVQETQYF. In DNA form, the CDR3 reads TGCGCCAGCAGCCGCGAACTAGCGGGGGTCCAAGAGACCCAGTACTTC.

This rearrangement joins TRBV5-1 to TRBJ2-1; a weak D match, TRBD1 (5 bases). The V and J ends lost 4 bases and 5 bases respectively, with 16 bases between them. Germline V gene sequence: CDR1 SGHRS, CDR2 YFSETQ. CDR3 length equals 15 residues. The DNA for the CDR3 is TGCGCCAGCAGCCTCAATGGTCCAGGGAACAATGAGCAGTTCTTC. This sequence encodes CASSLNGPGNNEQFF.

The chain is built from TRBV7-9 and TRBJ2-1, with TRBD1 matching 9 bases. CDR1 and CDR2 (germline): SEHNR, FQNEAQ (reference sequence). The V gene end was trimmed by 4 bases and the J gene end by 1 base; junction bases not matched to a gene: 5. This CDR3 comprises 16 residues. The CDR3 bases are TGTGCCAGCAGCTCCGGGACAGGGCCGTCCTACAATGAGCAGTTCTTC. It encodes CASSSGTGPSYNEQFF.

The chain links TRBV4-1 to TRBJ2-7, with TRBD2 matching over 8 bases. The germline CDR1 and CDR2 sequences are MGHRA and YSYEKL. V was pared by 3 bases and J by 1 base, with 2 bases of the junction left unmatched. This CDR3 is built from 14 residues. This chain's CDR3 is CASSQSGGSYEQYF. The DNA for the CDR3 is TGCGCCAGCAGCCAGAGCGGGGGATCCTACGAGCAGTACTTC.

This chain connects TRBV29-1 to TRBJ2-2; 9 positions agree with TRBD1. The CDR3 has 13 residues. Germline CDR1 and CDR2: SQVTM and ANQGSEA. V dropped 4 bases and J dropped 4; count of bases not matched to a gene: 1. CDR3 region: CSVGDRATGELFF. CDR3 coding DNA: TGCAGCGTTGGGGACAGGGCCACCGGGGAGCTGTTTTTT.

The CDR3 sequence is CASSAGLAGLQETQYF. CDR3 in DNA: TGCGCCAGCAGCGCGGGACTAGCGGGGTTACAAGAGACCCAGTACTTC. The chain is built from TRBV4-1 and TRBJ2-5, with 13 nucleotides matching TRBD2. The trim removed 5 bases at V and 2 bases at J, leaving 5 bases unmatched. Per germline, CDR1 MGHRA and CDR2 YSYEKL. The CDR3 totals 16 residues.

The gene calls are TRBV2 and TRBJ2-1; a weak D match, TRBD1 (7 bases). Germline-derived CDR1 and CDR2 are SNHLY and FYNNEI. V dropped 8 bases and J dropped 4 bases, with 21 bases sitting between them. This CDR3 is built from 16 residues. CDR3 residues: CASVRDSQGEYNEQFF. CDR3 nucleotides: TGTGCCAGCGTGCGGGACAGTCAGGGTGAATACAATGAGCAGTTCTTC.

This clone has more than one count but fewer than ten. The chain has TRBV7-9 and TRBJ1-2; TRBD1 is a possible D gene (6 bases). V lost 2 bases and J lost 8, with 15 bases in between. Germline CDR1 is SEHNR and CDR2 is FQNEAQ (reference sequence). This CDR3 spans 14 amino acids. CDR3 nucleotide sequence: TGTGCCAGCAGCTTAATTACCCAGGGGAACGGCTACACCTTC. This gives the protein CASSLITQGNGYTF.

This clone has only one observation. The chain employs TRBV6-1 and TRBJ2-7, with D uncertain. The CDR3 has 12 amino acids. V lost 2 bases to trimming and J lost 5 bases, with 7 bases between them. The germline gives CDR1 MNHNS, CDR2 SASEGT. The CDR3 coding sequence is TGTGCCAGCAGTGAAAGTGCTAACGAGCAGTACTTC. It yields the protein CASSESANEQYF.

The chain couples TRBV6-5 to TRBJ2-3, with a tentative D call TRBD2 (6 bases). The V gene lost 10 bases and the J gene lost 6 bases, with 14 bases spanning the gap. Per germline, CDR1 MNHEY and CDR2 SVGAGI. This CDR3 comprises 12 residues. As DNA, the CDR3 is TGTGCCACCAGGAGGGTTTCTGATACGCAGTATTTT. Amino acid sequence: CATRRVSDTQYF.

The V and J genes are TRBV3-1 (or the pseudogene TRBV3-2) and TRBJ1-6, with 10 bases aligning to TRBD1. The CDR3 consists of 15 residues. The V segment lost 4 bases and the J segment 7 bases; nucleotides outside the gene matches: 4. CDR1 and CDR2 (germline): LGHDT, YNNKEL (reference sequence). In nucleotides, the CDR3 is TGTGCCAGCAGCCGGGGACAGGGGATAAATTCACCCCTCCACTTT. Its protein product is CASSRGQGINSPLHF.

This clone has just a few counts. J is TRBJ2-7 and V is TRBV7-3; weak D call: TRBD1 (5 bases). In germline, CDR1 is SGHTA, CDR2 FQGTGA. The V gene lost 2 bases and the J gene lost 4 bases, with 9 bases spanning the gap. This CDR3 has 13 residues. This CDR3 is CASSLGAGYEQYF. The CDR3 DNA reads as TGTGCCAGCAGCTTAGGCGCAGGGTACGAGCAGTACTTC.

This chain uses TRBV3-1 (or the pseudogene TRBV3-2) with TRBJ2-3; 9 bases match TRBD2. The ends lost 2 bases at V and 1 base at J; junction bases unmatched: 7. Germline CDR1 LGHDT, CDR2 YNNKEL (reference sequence). The CDR3 is made up of 17 amino acids. The CDR3 is CASSQRRTSVGTDTQYF. CDR3 bases: TGTGCCAGCAGCCAACGCCGGACTAGCGTTGGCACAGATACGCAGTATTTT.

This clone has only a few counts. This rearrangement joins TRBV2 to TRBJ1-5; D remains unclear. CDR1 and CDR2 from the germline V gene are SNHLY and FYNNEI. The CDR3 is made up of 14 amino acids. Deletions cut 8 bases from V and 1 base from J, with 12 bases between. CDR3 protein: CASAWSLSNQPQHF. DNA of the CDR3: TGTGCCAGCGCGTGGTCACTAAGCAATCAGCCCCAGCATTTT.